This T cell receptor beta chain was sequenced during a study of CD4 T cells in lung cancer (dated by TCRdb to the late 2010s). As for the study more broadly: The study screened blood T cells of NSCLC patients for responses to candidate mutation-encoded neoepitopes and isolated neoantigen-specific CD4+ T-cell clones and TCRs. Before blood donation, treatments including platinum chemotherapy had been received by the patients, and nivolumab or pembrolizumab had been received by some of the patients. Lung adenocarcinoma or squamous cell carcinoma was present in the resected patients, who were aged 60 to 69 at blood donation and were mostly former smokers. Deep sequencing of TCRB was used to follow the frequency of neoantigen-specific clonotypes in tumor resections, non-adjacent lung and cultured T-cell products. Tumor and non-adjacent lung tissue were obtained from a handful of patients undergoing curative-intent resections for stage I-III non-small cell lung cancer. Overall results and qualifications from the work: Some blood-derived responses might be explained by in vitro priming of naive T cells or cross-reactivity rather than by memory responses to the cancer.

The library came from the immunoSEQ multiplex PCR assay. Qiagen DNeasy or QIAamp micro DNA kits were used to isolate DNA, and the Adaptive Biotechnology human TCRB sequencing kit was used to sequence TCRB. TCRB libraries were sequenced on an Illumina MiSeq. The original pipeline was this. The kit provider's software was used to analyze TCRB sequence data, and Fisher's exact test was used to test clonotype templates for tumor enrichment. TCRdb re-hosts the immuneACCESS table, in-frame sequences only. Its copies lack some clones; in the studies checked, an unresolved V gene accounts for under half of them, and the cause for the rest is not known. V and J calls and clone size are those listed in that table; D and trimming were worked out from the DNA. The sample table lists about 10,000 clones, roughly three fifths of them with a count of one. Jointly, the top ten make up 15% of the sample. Relative to germline, V is missing 5 bases and J is missing 6 bases, with 3 bases of the junction outside any gene match. Spanning cysteine to phenylalanine, the CDR3 consists of 14 amino acids. CDR3 DNA only is kept here, 42 bases in frame from base 1. CDR1 and CDR2 are read off the germline V gene as MNHNS and SASEGT.

Points on this clone: Its antigen is still unknown. No quality values exist for individual bases; no much larger clone is one base distant.

From the same resection, non-adjacent lung tissue was collected as far as possible from the malignant lesion, at a distance of at least 3 cm. Recombination linked TRBV6-1 to TRBJ2-1; 11 central bases correspond to TRBD2. The origin of this receptor is a man aged 55 to 70 with non-small cell lung cancer. Sequencing was done on a sample of normal lung tissue taken away from the tumor. The bases read TGTGCCAGCAGTTCCGGACTAGCGGGCAATGAGCAGTTCTTC. Its coded protein is CASSSGLAGNEQFF.